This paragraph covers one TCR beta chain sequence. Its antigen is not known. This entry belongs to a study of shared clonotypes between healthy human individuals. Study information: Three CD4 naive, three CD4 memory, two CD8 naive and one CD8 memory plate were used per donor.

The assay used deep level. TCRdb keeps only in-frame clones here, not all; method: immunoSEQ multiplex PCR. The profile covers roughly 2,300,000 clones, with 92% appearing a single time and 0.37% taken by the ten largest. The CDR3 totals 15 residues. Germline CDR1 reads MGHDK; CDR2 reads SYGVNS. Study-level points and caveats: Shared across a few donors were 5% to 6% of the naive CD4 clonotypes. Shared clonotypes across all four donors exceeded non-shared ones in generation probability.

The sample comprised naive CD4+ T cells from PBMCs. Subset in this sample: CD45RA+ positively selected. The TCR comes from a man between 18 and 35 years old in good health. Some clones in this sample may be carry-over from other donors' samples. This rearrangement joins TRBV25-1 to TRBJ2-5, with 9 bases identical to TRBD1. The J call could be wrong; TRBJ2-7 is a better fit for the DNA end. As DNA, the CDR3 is TGTGCCAGCAGTGAACCGGGACAGGGAACCTACGAGCAGTACTTC. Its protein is CASSEPGQGTYEQYF.